Listed below are T cell receptor beta chains from one sample, sequenced in a study of blood T cell repertoires in COVID-19. Data came from immunoSEQ multiplex PCR; TCRdb stores just in-frame clones and leaves some out. The sample holds about 140,000 clones, 80% to 85% seen once. Material: PBMCs or T cells enriched from blood (not recorded which). The receptors were sampled from a man aged 40-49 years with acute COVID-19. CDR3s include the opening cysteine and the closing phenylalanine or tryptophan. The D gene is left open where the match is weak. The listing skips clone size in some rows; elsewhere it reads once, few, many or a size class.

>TRBJ2-1|.|14|TRBV14|TRBD2
TGTGCCAGCAGCCGGGCTAGCGGGCACAATGAGCAGTTCTTC
CASSRASGHNEQFF
>TRBJ2-7|.|16|TRBV9|TRBD1
TGTGCCAGCAGCGTAGGGACGCAGGGGGCCTCCTACGAGCAGTACTTC
CASSVGTQGASYEQYF
>TRBJ1-1|once|12|TRBV7-9|.
TGTGCCAGCAGCTTAGTAGTCCAAGAAGCTTTCTTT
CASSLVVQEAFF
>TRBJ2-1|.|12|TRBV24-1|.
TGTGCCGTCTTAAACAGGGTCGGTGAGCAGTTCTTC
CAVLNRVGEQFF
>TRBJ1-1|few|14|TRBV2|.
TGTGCCAGCAGTGCCTCGAGAGGGGGCACTGAAGCTTTCTTT
CASSASRGGTEAFF
>TRBJ2-7|few|14|TRBV27|TRBD1
TGTGCCAGCAGTTCATGGACAGGGTACTACGAGCAGTACTTC
CASSSWTGYYEQYF
>TRBJ1-2|once|14|TRBV3-1/TRBV3-2|.
TGTGCCAGCAGCCAAGATCTTCAGGGGTATGGCTACACCTTC
CASSQDLQGYGYTF
>TRBJ1-2|.|13|TRBV5-5|.
TGTGCCAGCAGCTTGGTGGGAGGTGGTGGCTACACCTTC
CASSLVGGGGYTF
>TRBJ1-1|few|13|TRBV5-6|.
TGTGCCAGCAGCTTAACTACAGGGTATGAAGCTTTCTTT
CASSLTTGYEAFF
>TRBJ2-3|.|14|TRBV7-2|TRBD1
TGTGCCGGGGCCTCACAGGGGGGAACAGATACGCAGTATTTT
CAGASQGGTDTQYF
>TRBJ2-1|.|15|TRBV28|.
TGTGCCAGCACCCCAGTTTTCGGGAATCTCAATGAGCAGTTCTTC
CASTPVFGNLNEQFF
>TRBJ2-1|few|16|TRBV28|TRBD2
TGTGCCAGCAGTTCCCCACGGACTAGCGGGAAGGGTGAGCAGTTCTTC
CASSSPRTSGKGEQFF
>TRBJ2-7|few|14|TRBV9|TRBD1
TGTGCCAGCAGCGCCGGGACAGGGTTCTACGAGCAGTACTTC
CASSAGTGFYEQYF
>TRBJ2-3|.|16|TRBV7-8|TRBD2
TGTGCCAGCAGCACCCGGTACAGCGGGGGGGAAGATACGCAGTATTTT
CASSTRYSGGEDTQYF
>TRBJ2-7|.|15|TRBV4-3|TRBD1
TGCGCCAGCAGCCACGCCCGGACAGGGCGCTACGAGCAGTACTTC
CASSHARTGRYEQYF
>TRBJ2-2|.|13|TRBV7-9|TRBD2
TGTGCCAGCACCCCGGGGGGTTACGGGGAGCTGTTTTTT
CASTPGGYGELFF
>TRBJ1-4|.|15|TRBV7-9|.
TGTGCCAGCAGCTTAACCGGGAGGACTAATGAAAAACTGTTTTTT
CASSLTGRTNEKLFF
>TRBJ1-3|.|16|TRBV7-9|TRBD1
TGTGCCAGCAGCCGTGAAGGGGGCGCGGATGGAAACACCATATATTTT
CASSREGGADGNTIYF
>TRBJ1-2|.|15|TRBV25-1|TRBD1
TGTGCCGCCCAAGGGTTGACAGGGGGATTTGTTGGCTACACCTTC
CAAQGLTGGFVGYTF
>TRBJ1-5|.|14|TRBV28|.
TGTGCCAGCAGTTTGTATGGGGGGGGTCAGCCCCAGCATTTT
CASSLYGGGQPQHF
>TRBJ1-4|.|15|TRBV5-1|TRBD1
TGCGCCAGCAGCCGGGGCACAGGGGATAATGAAAAACTGTTTTTT
CASSRGTGDNEKLFF
>TRBJ2-1|.|12|TRBV12-5|.
TGTGCTAGTGGACACGAGGGCAATGAGCAGTTCTTC
CASGHEGNEQFF
>TRBJ2-7|.|15|TRBV13|.
TGTGCCAGCAGCTTGGGACTTCGTGGTGGCTACGAGCAGTACTTC
CASSLGLRGGYEQYF
>TRBJ1-3|.|17|TRBV9|.
TGTGCCAGCAGCGTAGCTGGGGACTCGGGCTCTGGAAACACCATATATTTT
CASSVAGDSGSGNTIYF
>TRBJ2-1|few|14|TRBV6-5|TRBD2
TGTGCCACTCACGGGACTAGGTCGTACAATGAGCAGTTCTTC
CATHGTRSYNEQFF
>TRBJ1-5|.|14|TRBV6-5|.
TGTGCCAGCAGTTACTCGCAGGTCAATCAGCCCCAGCATTTT
CASSYSQVNQPQHF
>TRBJ2-3|few|15|TRBV19|.
TGTGCCAGTAGTCCGCGTCGGGAGCTGGCAGATACGCAGTATTTT
CASSPRRELADTQYF
>TRBJ1-2|.|12|TRBV19|.
TGTGCCACCCCGGGACACAACTATGGCTACACCTTC
CATPGHNYGYTF
>TRBJ2-7|.|16|TRBV6-1|TRBD2
TGTGCCAGCAGTGAAGCGCACCTAGCGGGAGGAGGCGAGCAGTACTTC
CASSEAHLAGGGEQYF
>TRBJ2-7|few|14|TRBV7-8|.
TGTGCCAGCAGCTTGAGGGGGTCTGCTAACGAGCAGTACTTC
CASSLRGSANEQYF
>TRBJ1-1|.|14|TRBV2|TRBD1
TGTGCCGGGGACAGGGGGCGGCTCGACACTGAAGCTTTCTTT
CAGDRGRLDTEAFF
>TRBJ1-5|.|14|TRBV5-6|TRBD1
TGTGCCAGCAACCAGGGGGCTAGTAATCAGCCCCAGCATTTT
CASNQGASNQPQHF
>TRBJ2-4|.|16|TRBV7-9|.
TGTGCCAGCAGCTTAGGCAGGGTACGAGCCAAAAACATTCAGTACTTC
CASSLGRVRAKNIQYF
>TRBJ1-5|.|16|TRBV5-8|TRBD1
TGTGCCAGCAGCCCCGGGACAGGGTATGGTCGTCAGCCCCAGCATTTT
CASSPGTGYGRQPQHF
>TRBJ1-3|.|17|TRBV6-2/TRBV6-3|TRBD1
TGTGCCAGCAGTCGTTCCCCCTCCGGGACAGGGCGAAACACCATATATTTT
CASSRSPSGTGRNTIYF
>TRBJ2-1|.|15|TRBV6-5|.
TGTGCCAGCAGTTACTCATCAGGGGTGGGCAATGAGCAGTTCTTC
CASSYSSGVGNEQFF
>TRBJ2-1|.|16|TRBV27|.
TGTGCCAGCAGTTTATGGGCGGGGAGCTCCTACAATGAGCAGTTCTTC
CASSLWAGSSYNEQFF
>TRBJ2-7|.|14|TRBV7-2|.
TGCGCCAGCAGCTTAGGGCAGAATTACTACGAGCAGTACTTC
CASSLGQNYYEQYF
>TRBJ2-5|few|14|TRBV19|.
TGTGCCAGTAGTTTCGGTGCAGGGGAAGAGACCCAGTACTTC
CASSFGAGEETQYF
>TRBJ1-4|.|12|TRBV28|TRBD1
TGTGCCAGCAGAGGGGGCCCTGAAAAACTGTTTTTT
CASRGGPEKLFF
>TRBJ1-1|.|14|TRBV24-1|TRBD1
TGTGCCACCAGTGCCTCGACAGGGCGGACTGAAGCTTTCTTT
CATSASTGRTEAFF
>TRBJ1-5|once|15|TRBV4-2|.
TGTGCCAGCAGCCAAGATCGGGGGTCAGGGCAGCCCCAGCATTTT
CASSQDRGSGQPQHF
>TRBJ2-7|.|18|TRBV14|.
TGTGCCAGCAGCCAAGAAGTTTCCCCCTTAAGAGGCCCCTACGAGCAGTACTTC
CASSQEVSPLRGPYEQYF
>TRBJ1-5|.|15|TRBV11-3|TRBD1
TGTGCCAGCAGCCGGCCGGGACAGGGCAATCAGCCCCAGCATTTT
CASSRPGQGNQPQHF
>TRBJ2-7|.|19|TRBV20-1|TRBD2
TGCAGTGCTAGTCCGAGGGGGACTAGCGGGGGGACTATCTCCTACGAGCAGTACTTC
CSASPRGTSGGTISYEQYF
>TRBJ1-1|.|12|TRBV10-3|.
TGTGCCATCAGTCGGCGGGGGGCTGAAGCTTTCTTT
CAISRRGAEAFF
>TRBJ2-3|.|16|TRBV7-8|TRBD2
TGTGCCAGCAGCTTAGCTAGCGGGAGGGCCGCAGATACGCAGTATTTT
CASSLASGRAADTQYF
>TRBJ2-7|.|14|TRBV18|TRBD2
TGTGCCAGCTCACCGCGGGGGAAAGACGACGAGCAGTACTTC
CASSPRGKDDEQYF
>TRBJ2-7|.|15|TRBV7-2|TRBD2
TGTGCCAGCAGCCCCGGACTAGCGGCAATATACGAGCAGTACTTC
CASSPGLAAIYEQYF
>TRBJ2-3|.|16|TRBV6-4|TRBD2
TGTGCCAGCAGTGACTGGACTAGCGGGAGCACAGATACGCAGTATTTT
CASSDWTSGSTDTQYF
>TRBJ1-4|.|13|TRBV28|.
TGTGCCAGCAGTTCAACGGCGGGAGAAAAACTGTTTTTT
CASSSTAGEKLFF
>TRBJ1-5|.|15|TRBV18|.
TGTGCCAGCTCAGCTGACAAATATAGCAATCAGCCCCAGCATTTT
CASSADKYSNQPQHF
>TRBJ2-3|.|14|TRBV30|TRBD2
TGTGCCTGGGGCCGGGGGGTGAGCACAGATACGCAGTATTTT
CAWGRGVSTDTQYF
>TRBJ1-1|.|13|TRBV6-4|.
TGTGCCAGCAGTGAGCACAGGAACACTGAAGCTTTCTTT
CASSEHRNTEAFF
>TRBJ1-6|few|15|TRBV28|TRBD1
TGTGCCAGCAGTTTGTGGACAGGGGATAATTCACCCCTCCACTTT
CASSLWTGDNSPLHF